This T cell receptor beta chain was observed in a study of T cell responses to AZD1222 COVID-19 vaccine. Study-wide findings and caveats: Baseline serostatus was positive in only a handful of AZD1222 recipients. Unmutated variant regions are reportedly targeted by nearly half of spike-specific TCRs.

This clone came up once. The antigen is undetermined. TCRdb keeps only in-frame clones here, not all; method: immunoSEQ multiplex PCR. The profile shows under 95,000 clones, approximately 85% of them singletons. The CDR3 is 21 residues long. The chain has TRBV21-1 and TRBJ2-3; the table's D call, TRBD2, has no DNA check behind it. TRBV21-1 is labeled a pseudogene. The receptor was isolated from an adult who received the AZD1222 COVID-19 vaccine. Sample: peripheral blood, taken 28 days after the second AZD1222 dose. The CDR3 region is CASSKRADPGLAGEVRHTQYF. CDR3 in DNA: TGTGCCAGCAGCAAAAGGGCCGATCCGGGACTAGCGGGGGAGGTCAGGCATACGCAGTATTTT.